These T cell receptor beta chains were read from a single sample in a study of technical replicates of blood from four donors. The assay was immunoSEQ multiplex PCR, and TCRdb's table has in-frame clones only and misses some. The sample lists about 98,000 clones, approximately 94% occurring once. The sequenced sample was T cells isolated from PBMCs. The receptors originated from a human donor in good health. Each CDR3 is given with its conserved first and last residue. The order of the fields is V gene, D gene, J gene, clone size, CDR3 protein, CDR3 DNA. D genes are given only for firm matches. A clone size is listed for some rows: how often the clone was seen (once, few, many), or a class if it is expanded.

V gene: TRBV7-9
D gene: TRBD2
J gene: TRBJ2-3
clone size: -
CDR3 protein: CASRHGGGSTDTQYF
CDR3 DNA: TGTGCCAGCAGACACGGCGGGGGAAGCACAGATACGCAGTATTTT

V gene: TRBV15
D gene: TRBD1
J gene: TRBJ2-1
clone size: -
CDR3 protein: CATIRTRDRGFYNEQFF
CDR3 DNA: TGTGCCACCATCAGGACGCGGGACAGGGGGTTCTACAATGAGCAGTTCTTC

V gene: TRBV9
D gene: TRBD2
J gene: TRBJ2-5
clone size: -
CDR3 protein: CASSAGLAGGQETQYF
CDR3 DNA: TGTGCCAGCAGCGCCGGACTAGCGGGGGGGCAGGAGACCCAGTACTTC

V gene: TRBV5-4
D gene: TRBD1
J gene: TRBJ2-5
clone size: -
CDR3 protein: CASSFTGEETQYF
CDR3 DNA: TGTGCCAGCAGCTTTACAGGGGAAGAGACCCAGTACTTC

V gene: TRBV4-1
D gene: TRBD1
J gene: TRBJ1-1
clone size: once
CDR3 protein: CASSQGGQGQAFF
CDR3 DNA: TGCGCCAGCAGCCAAGGGGGACAGGGTCAAGCTTTCTTT

V gene: TRBV7-8
D gene: -
J gene: TRBJ2-7
clone size: -
CDR3 protein: CASSLAGVQYEQYF
CDR3 DNA: TGTGCCAGCAGCTTAGCAGGGGTACAGTACGAGCAGTACTTC

V gene: TRBV10-1
D gene: TRBD1
J gene: TRBJ1-2
clone size: -
CDR3 protein: CASSETRTGNYGYTF
CDR3 DNA: TGCGCCAGCAGTGAGACCCGGACAGGGAACTATGGCTACACCTTC

V gene: TRBV7-2
D gene: -
J gene: TRBJ1-4
clone size: -
CDR3 protein: CASSLGINEKLFF
CDR3 DNA: TGTGCCAGCAGCTTAGGTATAAATGAAAAACTGTTTTTT

V gene: TRBV11-3
D gene: -
J gene: TRBJ2-1
clone size: -
CDR3 protein: CASSLGSGQGGNEQFF
CDR3 DNA: TGTGCCAGCAGCTTAGGGTCCGGACAGGGAGGGAATGAGCAGTTCTTC

V gene: TRBV5-1
D gene: TRBD2
J gene: TRBJ2-1
clone size: -
CDR3 protein: CASSPREGGDEQFF
CDR3 DNA: TGCGCCAGCAGCCCCCGGGAGGGGGGGGATGAGCAGTTCTTC

V gene: TRBV2
D gene: -
J gene: TRBJ2-5
clone size: -
CDR3 protein: CASSGVLRETQYF
CDR3 DNA: TGTGCCAGCAGCGGGGTCCTCCGGGAGACCCAGTACTTC

V gene: TRBV7-8
D gene: -
J gene: TRBJ1-1
clone size: -
CDR3 protein: CASSSTGTSEAFF
CDR3 DNA: TGTGCCAGCAGCTCTACAGGTACCTCTGAAGCTTTCTTT

V gene: TRBV10-3
D gene: TRBD2
J gene: TRBJ2-4
clone size: -
CDR3 protein: CAIRAGEENIQYF
CDR3 DNA: TGTGCCATCAGGGCGGGAGAAGAAAACATTCAGTACTTC

V gene: TRBV18
D gene: -
J gene: TRBJ1-1
clone size: once
CDR3 protein: CASSPPNADTEAFF
CDR3 DNA: TGTGCCAGCTCACCACCGAACGCAGACACTGAAGCTTTCTTT

V gene: TRBV7-2
D gene: -
J gene: TRBJ2-7
clone size: -
CDR3 protein: CASSLPGVLSSYEQYF
CDR3 DNA: TGTGCCAGCAGCTTGCCAGGGGTCTTGAGCTCCTACGAGCAGTACTTC

V gene: TRBV29-1
D gene: -
J gene: TRBJ1-1
clone size: -
CDR3 protein: CSGRGWNTEAFF
CDR3 DNA: TGCAGCGGACGCGGGTGGAACACTGAAGCTTTCTTT

V gene: TRBV18
D gene: -
J gene: TRBJ2-1
clone size: -
CDR3 protein: CASSPPSTYNEQFF
CDR3 DNA: TGTGCCAGCTCACCACCGAGTACTTACAATGAGCAGTTCTTC

V gene: TRBV5-1
D gene: -
J gene: TRBJ2-3
clone size: -
CDR3 protein: CANKEQGSDTQYF
CDR3 DNA: TGCGCCAACAAGGAACAGGGCAGTGATACGCAGTATTTT

V gene: TRBV4-2
D gene: TRBD1
J gene: TRBJ1-4
clone size: once
CDR3 protein: CASAQGQYATNEKLFF
CDR3 DNA: TGTGCCAGCGCCCAGGGACAGTATGCAACTAATGAAAAACTGTTTTTT

V gene: TRBV2
D gene: TRBD1
J gene: TRBJ2-7
clone size: -
CDR3 protein: CASSETGAIYEQYF
CDR3 DNA: TGTGCCAGCAGTGAAACAGGGGCTATTTACGAGCAGTACTTC

V gene: TRBV4-1
D gene: -
J gene: TRBJ2-7
clone size: -
CDR3 protein: CASSQESHPRDYEQYF
CDR3 DNA: TGCGCCAGCAGCCAAGAAAGTCACCCGAGGGACTACGAGCAGTACTTC

V gene: TRBV11-2
D gene: TRBD2
J gene: TRBJ2-3
clone size: -
CDR3 protein: CAISPSGDTDTQYF
CDR3 DNA: TGTGCCATCAGTCCTAGCGGGGACACAGATACGCAGTATTTT

V gene: TRBV7-9
D gene: TRBD1
J gene: TRBJ2-2
clone size: -
CDR3 protein: CASSPPTGIGELFF
CDR3 DNA: TGTGCCAGCAGCCCCCCGACAGGGATCGGGGAGCTGTTTTTT

V gene: TRBV27
D gene: -
J gene: TRBJ1-1
clone size: -
CDR3 protein: CASSLSEVNSGEAFF
CDR3 DNA: TGTGCCAGCAGTTTATCGGAAGTGAACAGCGGTGAAGCTTTCTTT

V gene: TRBV5-8
D gene: -
J gene: TRBJ2-3
clone size: -
CDR3 protein: CASSLAGGSTDTQYF
CDR3 DNA: TGTGCCAGCAGCTTGGCGGGCGGGAGCACAGATACGCAGTATTTT

V gene: TRBV6-1
D gene: -
J gene: TRBJ1-1
clone size: -
CDR3 protein: CASSFSSGGLEAFF
CDR3 DNA: TGTGCCAGCAGTTTTTCATCGGGGGGTCTTGAAGCTTTCTTT

V gene: TRBV19
D gene: TRBD2
J gene: TRBJ2-5
clone size: -
CDR3 protein: CASSPGRVGETQYF
CDR3 DNA: TGTGCCAGTAGTCCAGGGAGGGTGGGGGAGACCCAGTACTTC

V gene: TRBV6-5
D gene: -
J gene: TRBJ1-1
clone size: once
CDR3 protein: CASSTIGDTEAFF
CDR3 DNA: TGTGCCAGCAGTACAATCGGGGACACTGAAGCTTTCTTT

V gene: TRBV6-5
D gene: TRBD2
J gene: TRBJ2-1
clone size: -
CDR3 protein: CASSYFSGGEQFF
CDR3 DNA: TGTGCCAGCAGTTACTTTAGCGGGGGGGAGCAGTTCTTC

V gene: TRBV25-1
D gene: TRBD1
J gene: TRBJ2-3
clone size: -
CDR3 protein: CASSVRGPGTDTQYF
CDR3 DNA: TGTGCCAGCAGTGTCAGGGGGCCTGGCACAGATACGCAGTATTTT

V gene: TRBV29-1
D gene: TRBD2
J gene: TRBJ2-1
clone size: once
CDR3 protein: CSVELAGGYLNEQFF
CDR3 DNA: TGCAGCGTAGAATTAGCGGGGGGTTATTTAAATGAGCAGTTCTTC

V gene: TRBV11-2
D gene: -
J gene: TRBJ2-5
clone size: -
CDR3 protein: CASSYRQGGTQYF
CDR3 DNA: TGTGCCAGCAGCTATCGACAGGGAGGTACCCAGTACTTC

V gene: TRBV6-5
D gene: TRBD2
J gene: TRBJ2-5
clone size: -
CDR3 protein: CASSYFSSGQETQYF
CDR3 DNA: TGTGCCAGCAGTTACTTCTCTAGCGGACAAGAGACCCAGTACTTC

V gene: TRBV7-2
D gene: -
J gene: TRBJ1-1
clone size: -
CDR3 protein: CASSLAQGASTEAFF
CDR3 DNA: TGTGCCAGCAGCTTAGCGCAGGGTGCGAGCACTGAAGCTTTCTTT

V gene: TRBV9
D gene: TRBD1
J gene: TRBJ1-3
clone size: -
CDR3 protein: CASSVGQGSGNTIYF
CDR3 DNA: TGTGCCAGCAGCGTCGGACAGGGCTCTGGAAACACCATATATTTT

V gene: TRBV7-8
D gene: -
J gene: TRBJ1-3
clone size: -
CDR3 protein: CASSLVGGGYGNTIYF
CDR3 DNA: TGTGCCAGCAGCTTAGTTGGAGGAGGGTATGGAAACACCATATATTTT

V gene: TRBV19
D gene: -
J gene: TRBJ1-5
clone size: -
CDR3 protein: CASSLGQPAAQPQHF
CDR3 DNA: TGTGCCAGTAGCCTTGGACAGCCGGCAGCTCAGCCCCAGCATTTT

V gene: TRBV7-3
D gene: TRBD2
J gene: TRBJ2-5
clone size: once
CDR3 protein: CASSLVGGEETQYF
CDR3 DNA: TGTGCCAGCAGCTTAGTTGGGGGGGAAGAGACCCAGTACTTC

V gene: TRBV5-4
D gene: TRBD2
J gene: TRBJ2-7
clone size: once
CDR3 protein: CASSLSSSGPYEQYF
CDR3 DNA: TGTGCCAGCAGCTTATCTTCTAGCGGACCCTACGAGCAGTACTTC